This section outlines one T cell receptor (beta chain) sequence together with its context. The antigen is undetermined. Profiled with immunoSEQ multiplex PCR; TCRdb holds only in-frame clones, not every one. The sample yields 85,000 to 100,000 clones, approximately 63% seen once. Germline V lookup: CDR1 MDHEN, CDR2 SYDVKM. Trimming cost V 3 bases and J 1 base, with 13 bases left between them. The CDR3 runs to 16 residues. This entry is derived from a study of shared clonotypes between healthy human individuals. Study-level points and caveats: Compared with clonotypes that all four donors shared, non-shared clonotypes had lower generation probabilities. Across a handful of donors, naive CD4 shared 5% to 6%, naive CD8 more than 3%, memory CD4 roughly 2.4%, memory CD8 roughly 0.37%. The study generally estimated greater richness for naive than memory subsets.

The TCR originated in a young man in good health. Material for sequencing was memory CD8+ T cells sorted from blood. Specified subset: CD45RO+ cells pooled with CCR7-negative TemRA cells. This chain joins TRBV28 and TRBJ1-3; D unclear. CDR3 region: CASSFLKGGSGNTIYF. CDR3 bases: TGTGCCAGCAGTTTCCTGAAGGGAGGATCTGGAAACACCATATATTTT.